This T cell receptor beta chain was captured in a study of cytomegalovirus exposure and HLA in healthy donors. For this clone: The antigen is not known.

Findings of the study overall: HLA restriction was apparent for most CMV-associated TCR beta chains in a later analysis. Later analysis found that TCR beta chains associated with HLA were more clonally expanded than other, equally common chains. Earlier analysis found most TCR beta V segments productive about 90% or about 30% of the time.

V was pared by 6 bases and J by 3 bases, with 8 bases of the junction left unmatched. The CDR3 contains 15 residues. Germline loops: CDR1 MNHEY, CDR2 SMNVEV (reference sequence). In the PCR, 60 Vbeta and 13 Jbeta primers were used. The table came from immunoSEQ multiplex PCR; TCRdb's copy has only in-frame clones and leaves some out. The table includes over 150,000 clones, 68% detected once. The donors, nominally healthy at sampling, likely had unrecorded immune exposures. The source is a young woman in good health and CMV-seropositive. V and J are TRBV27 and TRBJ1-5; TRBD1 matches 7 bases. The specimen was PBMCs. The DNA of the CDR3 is TGTGCCAGCAGGCCTCTCGGACAGGTCAATCAGCCCCAGCATTTT. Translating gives CASRPLGQVNQPQHF.